A selection of T cell receptor beta chains follows, all from one sample in a study of blood T cell repertoires in COVID-19. Sequencing used immunoSEQ multiplex PCR; TCRdb keeps in-frame clones, though not all of them. The sample has a few hundred thousand clones, around 80% seen once. Source material: peripheral blood. Receptors were obtained from a woman of 80 years or more with active or convalescent COVID-19. CDR3s include the opening cysteine and the closing phenylalanine or tryptophan. The D gene is left open where the match is weak. Clone size is stated in some rows and not others, as once, few, many or a class when expanded.

J | size | V | D | DNA | CDR3
TRBJ2-7 | NA | TRBV18 | NA | TGTGCCAGCTCACCCTCAATAAACAGGGAATTCCCCTACGAGCAGTACTTC | CASSPSINREFPYEQYF
TRBJ2-2 | NA | TRBV7-3 | TRBD1 | TGTGCCAGCAGCTTACCCCGGACAGGGCTTGATACCGGGGAGCTGTTTTTT | CASSLPRTGLDTGELFF
TRBJ2-7 | NA | TRBV12-1 | NA | TGTGCCAGCAGCTTTCAGCCCTGGACAGGCGCCTACGAGCAGTACTTC | CASSFQPWTGAYEQYF
TRBJ1-4 | NA | TRBV5-1 | NA | TGCGCCAGCAGCTTCTCCCCGCAGGCAGGTGAAAAACTGTTTTTT | CASSFSPQAGEKLFF
TRBJ1-2 | NA | TRBV23-1 | TRBD1 | TGCGCCAGACCCAAAGACAGGGTGGGATTCGGCTACACCTTC | CARPKDRVGFGYTF
TRBJ2-5 | NA | TRBV7-7 | TRBD2 | TGTGCCAGCAGCGGAGGTGGACTAGACGCATTCCAAGAGACCCAGTACTTC | CASSGGGLDAFQETQYF
TRBJ2-3 | NA | TRBV14 | TRBD2 | TGTGCCAGCAGCCAAGTCGGGGGAGGGCCCACAGATACGCAGTATTTT | CASSQVGGGPTDTQYF
TRBJ2-7 | NA | TRBV5-4 | TRBD1 | TGTGCCAGCAGCCCCCCGGGACAGGGCTACGAGCAGTACTTC | CASSPPGQGYEQYF
TRBJ2-1 | once | TRBV6-6 | TRBD2 | TGTGCCAGCAATACCCGCGGTAGCGGGGGCTACAATGAGCAGTTCTTC | CASNTRGSGGYNEQFF
TRBJ1-3 | NA | TRBV5-1 | NA | TGCGCCAGCAGCTTGCGTGCGGGGTCTGGAAACACCATATATTTT | CASSLRAGSGNTIYF
TRBJ2-6 | NA | TRBV30 | NA | TGTGCCTGGAGTTATCCTGGGGCCAACGTCCTGACTTTC | CAWSYPGANVLTF
TRBJ2-7 | NA | TRBV30 | TRBD2 | TGTGCCTGGGAGACTAGCGCCGTAAGGTACTTC | CAWETSAVRYF
TRBJ1-1 | few | TRBV6-5 | NA | TGTGCCAGCAGTTACGACCTAGCAGGGGCGTTGGGAGCTTTCTTT | CASSYDLAGALGAFF
TRBJ1-5 | NA | TRBV19 | NA | TGTGCCACCAACTTACTCACCCCCTTCGGGGGGTTCGATCAGCCCCAGCATTTT | CATNLLTPFGGFDQPQHF